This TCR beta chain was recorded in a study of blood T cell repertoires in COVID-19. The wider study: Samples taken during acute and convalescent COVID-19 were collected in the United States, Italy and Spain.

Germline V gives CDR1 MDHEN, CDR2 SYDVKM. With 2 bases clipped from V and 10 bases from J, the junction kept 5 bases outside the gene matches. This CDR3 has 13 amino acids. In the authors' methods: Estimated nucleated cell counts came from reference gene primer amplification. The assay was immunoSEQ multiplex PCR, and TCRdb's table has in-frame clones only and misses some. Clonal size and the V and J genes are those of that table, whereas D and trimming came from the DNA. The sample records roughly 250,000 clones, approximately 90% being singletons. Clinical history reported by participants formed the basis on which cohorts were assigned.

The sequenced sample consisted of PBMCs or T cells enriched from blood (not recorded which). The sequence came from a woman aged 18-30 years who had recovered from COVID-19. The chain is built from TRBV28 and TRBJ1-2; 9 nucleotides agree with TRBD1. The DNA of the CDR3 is TGTGCCAGCAGTTTACGGACAGGGGTTGACTACACCTTC. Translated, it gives CASSLRTGVDYTF.